This T cell receptor (beta chain) was observed in a study of response to subunit inactivated influenza vaccine. Study results and caveats: The authors proposed limited new T cell recruitment per seasonal influenza vaccination.

A remark on this clonotype: As yet, its antigen is unknown.

From the RT-PCR reads, TCRdb called clonotypes with MiXCR, one entry per CDR3 protein. Seen here are 400,000 to 650,000 distinct CDR3 sequences, around 7.7% observed once, and the top ten hold less than 15%. This clonotype was obtained from a man aged 45 to 75 who received an inactivated influenza vaccine. The specimen was PBMCs from blood, collected roughly 24 months after vaccination.

This CDR3 reads CASRPQEGNTEAFF. The CDR3 region has the DNA TGTGCCAGCAGACCCCAGGAAGGGAACACTGAAGCTTTCTTT. The chain joins TRBV12-3 or TRBV12-4 to TRBJ1-1, with unresolved D. The CDR3 sequence is 14 residues long. V lost 6 bases and J lost 1, with 12 bases in between.